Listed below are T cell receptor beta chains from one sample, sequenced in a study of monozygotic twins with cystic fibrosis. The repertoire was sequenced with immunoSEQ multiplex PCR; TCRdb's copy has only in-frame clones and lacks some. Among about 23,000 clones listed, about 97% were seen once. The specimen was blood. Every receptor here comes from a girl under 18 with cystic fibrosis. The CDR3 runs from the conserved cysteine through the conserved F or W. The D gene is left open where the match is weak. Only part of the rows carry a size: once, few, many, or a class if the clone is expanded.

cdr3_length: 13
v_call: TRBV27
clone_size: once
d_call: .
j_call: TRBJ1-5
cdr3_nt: TGTGCCAGCAGTTTGTCCGGGGATCAGCCCCAGCATTTT
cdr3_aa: CASSLSGDQPQHF

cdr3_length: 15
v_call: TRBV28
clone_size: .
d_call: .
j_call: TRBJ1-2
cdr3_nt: TGTGCCAGCAGTCCCTCCCTCGGGATCTTTGGTGGCTACACCTTC
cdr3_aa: CASSPSLGIFGGYTF

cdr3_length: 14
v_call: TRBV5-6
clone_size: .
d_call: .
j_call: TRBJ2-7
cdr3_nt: TGTGCCAGCAGCTTGTTGGGGGACCTCTACGAGCAGTACTTC
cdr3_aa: CASSLLGDLYEQYF

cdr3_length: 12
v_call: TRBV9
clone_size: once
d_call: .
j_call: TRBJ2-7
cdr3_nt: TGTGCCAGCAGCGTAGATGGGGACGAGCAGTACTTC
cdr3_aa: CASSVDGDEQYF

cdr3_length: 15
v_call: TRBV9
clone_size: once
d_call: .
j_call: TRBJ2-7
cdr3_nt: TGTGCCAGCAGCGTAGATGTGGAGGGGGCGTACGAGCAGTACTTC
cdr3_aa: CASSVDVEGAYEQYF

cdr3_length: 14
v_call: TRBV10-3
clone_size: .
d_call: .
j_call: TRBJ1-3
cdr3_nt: TGTGCCATCAGTGGAGGGGTTCCCGGAAACACCATATATTTT
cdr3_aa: CAISGGVPGNTIYF

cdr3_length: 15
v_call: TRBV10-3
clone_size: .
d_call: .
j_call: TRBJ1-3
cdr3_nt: TGTGCCATCAGTGAGTCGAGGCCTACTGGAAACACCATATATTTT
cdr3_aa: CAISESRPTGNTIYF

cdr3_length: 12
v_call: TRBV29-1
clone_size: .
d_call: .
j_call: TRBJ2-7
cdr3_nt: TGCAGCGTTGGGAAGGGGAGTAACGAGCAGTACTTC
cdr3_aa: CSVGKGSNEQYF

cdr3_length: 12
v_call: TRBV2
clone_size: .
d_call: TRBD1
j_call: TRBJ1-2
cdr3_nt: TGTGCCAGCACCGACAGGGCTTGGGGCTACACCTTC
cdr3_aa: CASTDRAWGYTF

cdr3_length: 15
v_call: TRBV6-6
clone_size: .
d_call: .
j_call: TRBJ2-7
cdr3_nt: TGTGCCAGCAGTTACTCGACTAGAGCCGAGTACGAGCAGTACTTC
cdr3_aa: CASSYSTRAEYEQYF

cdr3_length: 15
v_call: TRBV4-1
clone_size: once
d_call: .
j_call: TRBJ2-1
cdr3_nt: TGCGCCAGCAGCCAAGCTATGGGGGCTGATGCTGAGCAGTTCTTC
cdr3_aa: CASSQAMGADAEQFF

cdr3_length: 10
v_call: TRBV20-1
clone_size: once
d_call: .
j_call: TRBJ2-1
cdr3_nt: TGCAGTGCAGTTCCCAATGAGCAGTTCTTC
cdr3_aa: CSAVPNEQFF

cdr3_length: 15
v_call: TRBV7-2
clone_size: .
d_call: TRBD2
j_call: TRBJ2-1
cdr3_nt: TGTGCCAGCAGCGCAGCCCCTAGCGGGGACAATGAGCAGTTCTTC
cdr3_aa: CASSAAPSGDNEQFF

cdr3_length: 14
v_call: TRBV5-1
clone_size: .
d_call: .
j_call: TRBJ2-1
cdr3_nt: TGCGCCAGCAGCTTGAGGTGGTCGAACAATGAGCAGTTCTTC
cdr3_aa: CASSLRWSNNEQFF

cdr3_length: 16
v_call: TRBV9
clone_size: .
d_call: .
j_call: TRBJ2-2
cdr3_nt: TGTGCCAGCAGCGTAGACGGGGTCCCGAACACCGGGGAGCTGTTTTTT
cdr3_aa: CASSVDGVPNTGELFF

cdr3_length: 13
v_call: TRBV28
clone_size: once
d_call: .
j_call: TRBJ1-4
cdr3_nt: TGTGCCAGTCGATCGGGGGGTAATGAAAAACTGTTTTTT
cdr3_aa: CASRSGGNEKLFF

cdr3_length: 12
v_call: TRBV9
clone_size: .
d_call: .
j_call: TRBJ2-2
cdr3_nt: TGTGCCAGCAGCCCCGACACCGGGGAGCTGTTTTTT
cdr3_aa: CASSPDTGELFF

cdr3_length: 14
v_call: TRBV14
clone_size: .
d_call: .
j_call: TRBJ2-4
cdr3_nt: TGTGCCAGCAGCCAACGCGGCGGCGCAAACATTCAGTACTTC
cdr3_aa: CASSQRGGANIQYF

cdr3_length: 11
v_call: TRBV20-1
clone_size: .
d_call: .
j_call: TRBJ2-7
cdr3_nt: TGCAGTGCTAGAAGAGCCTACGAGCAGTACTTC
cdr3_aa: CSARRAYEQYF

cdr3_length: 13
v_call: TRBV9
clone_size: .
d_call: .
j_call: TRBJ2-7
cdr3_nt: TGTGCCAGCAGCGCGCAAGGCGAGTACGAGCAGTACTTC
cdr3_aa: CASSAQGEYEQYF

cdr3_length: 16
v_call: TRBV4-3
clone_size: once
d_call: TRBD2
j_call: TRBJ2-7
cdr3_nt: TGCGCCAGCAGCCTCGGGACTAGCGGGATGGGGTACGAGCAGTACTTC
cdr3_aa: CASSLGTSGMGYEQYF

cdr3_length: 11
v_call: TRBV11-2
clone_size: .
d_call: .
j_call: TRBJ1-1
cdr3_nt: TGTGCCAGCAGCTTTACAAGGGAGGCTTTCTTT
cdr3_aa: CASSFTREAFF

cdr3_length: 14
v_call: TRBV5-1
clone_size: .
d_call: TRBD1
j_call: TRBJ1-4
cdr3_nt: TGCGCCAGCAGCTTGGCAGGGGGCAATGAAAAACTGTTTTTT
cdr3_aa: CASSLAGGNEKLFF

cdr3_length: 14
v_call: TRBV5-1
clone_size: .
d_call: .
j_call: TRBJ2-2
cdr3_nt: TGCGCCAGCAGACTGACTCGCCCCCCCGGGGAGCTGTTTTTT
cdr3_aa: CASRLTRPPGELFF

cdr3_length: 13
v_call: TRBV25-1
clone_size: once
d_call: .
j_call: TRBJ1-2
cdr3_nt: TGTGCCAGCAGTGAAGCCACAGGGTACGGCTACACCTTC
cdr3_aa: CASSEATGYGYTF

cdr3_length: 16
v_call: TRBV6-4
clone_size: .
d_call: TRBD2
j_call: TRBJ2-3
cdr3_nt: TGTGCCAGCAGTGACTCGGGGGGGACTAGCGCAGATACGCAGTATTTT
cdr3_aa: CASSDSGGTSADTQYF

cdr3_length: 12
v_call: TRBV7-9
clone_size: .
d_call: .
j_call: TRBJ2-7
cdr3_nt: TGTGCCAGCAGCTTAAGAGGTCGAGAGCAGTACTTC
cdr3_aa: CASSLRGREQYF

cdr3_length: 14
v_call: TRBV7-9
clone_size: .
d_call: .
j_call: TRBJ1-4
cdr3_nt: TGTGCCAGCAGCCAGAGGGGCGGTCCTGAAAAACTGTTTTTT
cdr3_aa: CASSQRGGPEKLFF

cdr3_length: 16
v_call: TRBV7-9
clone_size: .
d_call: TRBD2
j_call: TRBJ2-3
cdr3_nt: TGTGCCAGCAGCTTAGACTTAGCGGGAGGGCCAGATACGCAGTATTTT
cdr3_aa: CASSLDLAGGPDTQYF

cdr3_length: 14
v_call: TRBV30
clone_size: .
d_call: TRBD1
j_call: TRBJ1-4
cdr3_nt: TGTGCCTGGAGTGCCGGGACAGGGGAGCGAAAACTGTTTTTT
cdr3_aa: CAWSAGTGERKLFF

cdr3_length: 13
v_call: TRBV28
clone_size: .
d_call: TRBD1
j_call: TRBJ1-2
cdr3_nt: TGTGCCAGCAGAGTCGGACAGGGGGATGGCTACACCTTC
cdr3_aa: CASRVGQGDGYTF

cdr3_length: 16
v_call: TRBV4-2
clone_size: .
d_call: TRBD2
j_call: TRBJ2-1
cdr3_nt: TGTGCCAGCAGCCAAGAACGGCCTAGCGGGTCGGATGAGCAGTTCTTC
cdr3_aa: CASSQERPSGSDEQFF

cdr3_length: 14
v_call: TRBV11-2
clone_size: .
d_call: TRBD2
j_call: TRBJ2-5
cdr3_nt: TGTGCCAGCAGCCAAGCGGGAGGTCAAGAGACCCAGTACTTC
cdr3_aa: CASSQAGGQETQYF

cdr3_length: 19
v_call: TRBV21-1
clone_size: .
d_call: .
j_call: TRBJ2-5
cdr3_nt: TGTGCCAGCCGTCCCCCGGGCGAAAGCGGGAGGGCCGCTTGTAAGACCCAGTACTTC
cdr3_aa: CASRPPGESGRAACKTQYF

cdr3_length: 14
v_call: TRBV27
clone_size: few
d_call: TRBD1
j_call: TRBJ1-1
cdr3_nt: TGTGCCAGCAGGCGGACAGGGAGGAACACTGAAGCTTTCTTT
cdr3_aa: CASRRTGRNTEAFF

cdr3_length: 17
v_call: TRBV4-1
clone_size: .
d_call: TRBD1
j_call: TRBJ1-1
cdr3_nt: TGCGCCAGCAGCCAGGGTCAGGGGGCGCGGGTGAACACTGAAGCTTTCTTT
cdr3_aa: CASSQGQGARVNTEAFF

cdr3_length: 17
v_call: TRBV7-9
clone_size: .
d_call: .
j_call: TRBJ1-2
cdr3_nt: TGTGCCAGCAGCTTCGGGGACACGCCTTACTCGTTTCGAGGCTACACCTTC
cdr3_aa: CASSFGDTPYSFRGYTF

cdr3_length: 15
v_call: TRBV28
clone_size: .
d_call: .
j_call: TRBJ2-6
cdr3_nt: TGTGCCAGCAGTCGTGAATCCTCTGGGGCCAACGTCCTGACTTTC
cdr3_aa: CASSRESSGANVLTF

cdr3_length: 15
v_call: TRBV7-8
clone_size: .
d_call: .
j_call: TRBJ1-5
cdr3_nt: TGTGCCAGCAGCTTAGGCACCTATAGCAATCAGCCCCAGCATTTT
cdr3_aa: CASSLGTYSNQPQHF

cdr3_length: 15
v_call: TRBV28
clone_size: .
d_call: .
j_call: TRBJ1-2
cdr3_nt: TGTGCCAGCAGTACCCATACCGGGACGGGATATGGCTACACCTTC
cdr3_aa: CASSTHTGTGYGYTF

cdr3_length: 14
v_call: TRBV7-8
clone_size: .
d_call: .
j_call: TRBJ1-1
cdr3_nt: TGTGCCAGCAGCTTAGTGGTGGGGAACACTGAAGCTTTCTTT
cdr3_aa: CASSLVVGNTEAFF

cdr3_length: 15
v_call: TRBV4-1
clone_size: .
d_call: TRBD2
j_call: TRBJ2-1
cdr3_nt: TGCGCCAGCAGGGCCGCGGGGGACCTATACAATGAGCAGTTCTTC
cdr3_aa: CASRAAGDLYNEQFF

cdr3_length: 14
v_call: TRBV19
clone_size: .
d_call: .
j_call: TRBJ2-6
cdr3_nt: TGTGCCAGTAGTATTCGGGGTGGGGCCAACGTCCTGACTTTC
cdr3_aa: CASSIRGGANVLTF

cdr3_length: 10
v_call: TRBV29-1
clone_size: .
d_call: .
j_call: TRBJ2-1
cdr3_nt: TGCAGCGTTCACTCGCTTGAGCAGTTCTTC
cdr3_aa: CSVHSLEQFF

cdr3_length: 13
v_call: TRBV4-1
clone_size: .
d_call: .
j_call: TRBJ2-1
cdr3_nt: TGCGCCAGCAGCCAAGCAACCTCTAATGAGCAGTTCTTC
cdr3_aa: CASSQATSNEQFF

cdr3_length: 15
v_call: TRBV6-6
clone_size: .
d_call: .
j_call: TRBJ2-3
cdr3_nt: TGTGCCAGCAGTTACCGGGCGAGCCCCACAGATACGCAGTATTTT
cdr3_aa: CASSYRASPTDTQYF

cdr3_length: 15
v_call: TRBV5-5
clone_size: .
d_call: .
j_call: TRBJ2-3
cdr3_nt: TGTGCCAGCAGCTTGATCACGGGGAGCACAGATACGCAGTATTTT
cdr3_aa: CASSLITGSTDTQYF

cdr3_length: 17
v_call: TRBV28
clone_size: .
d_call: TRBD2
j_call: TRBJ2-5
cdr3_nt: TGTGCCAGCAGTTTAATCCTAGCGGGAGACTACCAAGAGACCCAGTACTTC
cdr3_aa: CASSLILAGDYQETQYF

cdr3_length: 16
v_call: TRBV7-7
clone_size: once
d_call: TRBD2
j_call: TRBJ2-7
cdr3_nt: TGTGCTAGCAGCCTCCTTAGCGGGCCCATCTCCTACGAGCAGTACTTC
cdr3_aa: CASSLLSGPISYEQYF

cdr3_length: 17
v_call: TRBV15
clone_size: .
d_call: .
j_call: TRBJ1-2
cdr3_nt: TGTGCCACCAGCGTAGGTAGAGGGGGTCAGTCGTATTATGGCTACACCTTC
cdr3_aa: CATSVGRGGQSYYGYTF

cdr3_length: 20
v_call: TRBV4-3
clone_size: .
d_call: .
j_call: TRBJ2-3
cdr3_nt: TGCGCCAGCAGCCAAGTGCGGAGTGGTATAGGCCGTTCTCGCGCAGATACGCAGTATTTT
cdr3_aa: CASSQVRSGIGRSRADTQYF

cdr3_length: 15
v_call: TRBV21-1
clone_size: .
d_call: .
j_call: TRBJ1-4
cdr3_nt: TGTGCCAGCAGCTTACGGAGGGTTACTAATGAAAAACTGTTTTTT
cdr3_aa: CASSLRRVTNEKLFF

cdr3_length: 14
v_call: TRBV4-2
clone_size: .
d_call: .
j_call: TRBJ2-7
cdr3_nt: TGTGCCAGCAGCCAAGGGCTCGAGGAACACGAGCAGTACTTC
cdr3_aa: CASSQGLEEHEQYF

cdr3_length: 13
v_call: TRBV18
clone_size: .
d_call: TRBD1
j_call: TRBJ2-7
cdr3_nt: TGTGCCAGCTCACTAACAGGGGCCTACGAGCAGTACTTC
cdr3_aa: CASSLTGAYEQYF

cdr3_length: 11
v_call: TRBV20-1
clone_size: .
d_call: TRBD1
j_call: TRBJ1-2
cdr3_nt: TGCAGTGCCGGACAGGGGTATGGCTACACCTTC
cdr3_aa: CSAGQGYGYTF

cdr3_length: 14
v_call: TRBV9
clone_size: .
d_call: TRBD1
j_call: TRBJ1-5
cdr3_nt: TGTGCCAGCAGCGTTAGGGGGCGTATTCAGCCCCAGCATTTT
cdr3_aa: CASSVRGRIQPQHF

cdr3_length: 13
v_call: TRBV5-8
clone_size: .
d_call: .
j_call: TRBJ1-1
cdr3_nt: TGTGCCAGCAGCCAGAACGCGGACACTGAAGCTTTCTTT
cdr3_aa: CASSQNADTEAFF